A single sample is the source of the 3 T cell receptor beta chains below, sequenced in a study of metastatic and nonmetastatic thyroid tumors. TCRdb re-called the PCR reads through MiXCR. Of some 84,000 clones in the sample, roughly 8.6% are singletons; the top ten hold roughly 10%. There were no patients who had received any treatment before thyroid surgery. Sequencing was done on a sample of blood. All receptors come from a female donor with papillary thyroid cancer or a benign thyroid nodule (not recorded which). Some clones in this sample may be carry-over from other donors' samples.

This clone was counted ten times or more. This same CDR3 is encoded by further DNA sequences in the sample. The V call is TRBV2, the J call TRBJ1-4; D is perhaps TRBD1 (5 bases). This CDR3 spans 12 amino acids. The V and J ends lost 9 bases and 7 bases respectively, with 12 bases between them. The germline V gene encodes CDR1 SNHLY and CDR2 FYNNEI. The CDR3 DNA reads TGTGCCAGTCAGGGCGGTGGTGAAAAACTGTTTTTT. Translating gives CASQGGGEKLFF.

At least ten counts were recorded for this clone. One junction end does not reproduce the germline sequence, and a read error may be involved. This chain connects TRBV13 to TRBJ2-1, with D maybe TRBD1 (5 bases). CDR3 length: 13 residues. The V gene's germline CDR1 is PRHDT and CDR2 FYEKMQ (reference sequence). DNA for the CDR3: TGTGCCAGCAGCGTAGGACACCTCAATGAGCAGTTCTTC. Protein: CASSVGHLNEQFF.

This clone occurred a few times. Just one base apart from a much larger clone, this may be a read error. The chain's CDR3 is CASSSQGWISGYTF. The CDR3 DNA sequence: TGTGCCAGCAGCTCTCAAGGATGGATATCTGGCTACACCTTC. The chain has TRBV7-9 and TRBJ1-2, with no clear D. V was clipped by 4 bases and J by 7 bases, with 16 bases between them. Germline V CDR1 and CDR2: SEHNR, FQNEAQ (reference sequence). There are 14 residues in the CDR3.